Listed below are T cell receptor beta chains from one sample, sequenced in a study of blood T cells in healthy people across ages. MiXCR, applied by TCRdb to the 5' RACE reads, yields one record per CDR3 protein. The data show about 400,000 distinct CDR3 sequences, about 49% seen once. Input material: blood. These receptors originate from a man between 60 and 75 years old in good health. The CDR3 runs from the conserved cysteine through the conserved F or W. The order of the fields is J gene, V gene, D gene, CDR3 protein. D genes are given only for firm matches.

TRBJ1-1	TRBV5-1	TRBD1	CASSSQGGGTTEAFF
TRBJ2-3	TRBV29-1	-	CSARGRLPGDTQYF
TRBJ2-1	TRBV10-3	-	CATWIGPNNEQFF
TRBJ2-3	TRBV3-1	-	CASSNPTDTQYF
TRBJ2-7	TRBV20-1	-	CRARVGPYEQYF
-	TRBV13	-	CASSLGGTTYEQYF
TRBJ2-7	TRBV6-5	-	CASSYSSWDRADEQYF
TRBJ1-2	TRBV20-1	TRBD1	CSAHNRGRGGYTF
TRBJ1-1	TRBV3-1	-	CASSQDGGGAGPEAFF
TRBJ2-3	TRBV6-1	TRBD2	CASSESHTSGGTGHTQYF
TRBJ2-3	TRBV5-1	TRBD2	CASSLFPAGNTQYF
TRBJ1-1	TRBV10-3	-	CAISERGTVNTEAFF
TRBJ2-6	TRBV30	-	CAWRSAGANVLTF
TRBJ2-1	TRBV10-3	-	CAISGGYNEQFF
TRBJ2-1	TRBV29-1	-	CSVGPGAGVYNEQFF
TRBJ2-7	TRBV12-3/TRBV12-4	-	CASRRLYSSYEQYF
TRBJ2-1	TRBV3-1	TRBD1	CASSQTTGLYNEQFF
-	TRBV29-1	-	CSYAKDISYEQYF
TRBJ2-1	TRBV2	-	CASRPGGFSSYNEQFF
TRBJ2-2	TRBV20-1	TRBD2	CSALSTSGRGELFF
TRBJ2-7	TRBV28	-	CASRNQGSSYEQYF
TRBJ1-1	TRBV11-3	-	CASSLDRGELNTEAFF
TRBJ1-5	TRBV7-2	-	CASGVRGNQPQHF
TRBJ2-7	TRBV20-1	TRBD1	CSAFRDSPYEQYF
TRBJ2-5	TRBV2	-	CASSEEGTQYF
TRBJ1-2	TRBV28	-	CASSRDPKDGYTF
TRBJ1-2	TRBV20-1	TRBD1	CSAFQGGTVDYGYTF
TRBJ2-3	TRBV20-1	-	CSAFRQNTDTQYF
TRBJ2-3	TRBV10-3	TRBD1	CAISEGQDTDTQYF
-	TRBV5-1	-	CASSLSGTGTETYEQYF
TRBJ1-2	TRBV20-1	TRBD1	CSAYPGQASLSNYGYTF
TRBJ2-5	TRBV15	-	CATSRERLPNQYF
TRBJ1-6	TRBV12-3/TRBV12-4	-	CASRNSGYNSPLHF
TRBJ2-7	TRBV5-6	-	CASSLGGGAFDEQYF
TRBJ2-1	TRBV20-1	TRBD1	CSAWDPDRGKHNEQFF
TRBJ1-2	TRBV20-1	-	CSAPGQTYGYTF
TRBJ2-3	TRBV11-2	-	CASSWQSGPDTQYF
TRBJ2-5	TRBV20-1	TRBD2	CSASERGGQETQYF
TRBJ2-3	TRBV27	TRBD1	CASSGTGVDTQYF
TRBJ2-3	TRBV11-1	-	CASSPGESTQYF
TRBJ2-3	TRBV4-1	-	CASSQELSASFTDTQYF
TRBJ2-5	TRBV6-2/TRBV6-3	TRBD1	CASSYTRTGSQETQYF
TRBJ1-4	TRBV20-1	TRBD1	CSAHPQGGLEKLFF
TRBJ2-1	TRBV29-1	TRBD1	CSVEEMGQAYNEQFF
TRBJ2-7	TRBV6-2/TRBV6-3	-	CASSYVGAGGEQYF
TRBJ2-3	TRBV18	-	CASSTNTDTQYF
TRBJ2-7	TRBV29-1	-	CGVASPGDEQYF
TRBJ1-5	TRBV7-2	-	CASSLDRGVRQPQHF
TRBJ1-2	TRBV10-3	TRBD1	CAISGQYGQGAGNYGYTF
TRBJ2-7	TRBV7-8	TRBD1	CASSTRRGQGAYEQYF
TRBJ2-5	TRBV6-2/TRBV6-3	TRBD2	CASRVLAGGPRETQYF